Each of the 4 T cell receptor beta chains below was sequenced from the same sample in a study of OX40 agonist ivuxolimab in advanced cancers. This table comes from immunoSEQ multiplex PCR, and its TCRdb copy is limited to in-frame clones, with some not included. This repertoire shows about 100,000 clones, approximately 90% found once; its top ten account for approximately 1.3%. The sequences come from CD4+ or CD8+ T cells sorted from blood, collected in a trial of the OX40 agonist ivuxolimab. These TCRs come from an adult with an advanced solid tumor such as melanoma, head and neck, liver or kidney cancer.

V usage is TRBV29-1 and J usage is TRBJ2-3; 9 bases are shared with TRBD2. CDR3 length: 15 residues. Trimming took 7 bases from V and 6 from J; bases not matched to a gene: 14. The germline gives CDR1 SQVTM, CDR2 ANQGSEA. Written as DNA, the CDR3 is TGCAGCGGGGAACGGCGGGAGGGTCCCCTGGATACGCAGTATTTT. This codes for CSGERREGPLDTQYF.

The V gene is TRBV23-1, the J gene TRBJ1-5, with 7 bases that match TRBD1. TRBV23-1 is assigned to the ORF class and has an uncertain function. The CDR3 contains 15 residues. V was clipped by 0 bases and J by 6 bases; unmatched bases: 5. The CDR3 is CASSQSCRGSQPQHF. In DNA form, the CDR3 reads TGCGCCAGCAGTCAATCCTGCAGGGGGAGTCAGCCCCAGCATTTT.

V and J are TRBV14 and TRBJ2-5; D might be TRBD2 (5 bases). The CDR3 is made up of 15 amino acids. Germline V gene sequence: CDR1 SGHDN, CDR2 FVKESK. V was clipped by 4 bases and J by 1 base, with 13 bases between them. The chain's CDR3 is CASSPLVGGQETQYF. CDR3 DNA: TGTGCCAGCAGCCCACTGGTTGGAGGCCAAGAGACCCAGTACTTC.

This chain joins TRBV7-9 and TRBJ2-1, with D possibly matching TRBD2 (5 bases). CDR3 size: 12 residues. Germline V gene lookup returns CDR1 SEHNR and CDR2 FQNEAQ (reference sequence). The ends were cut back, 4 bases at V and 5 bases at J, with 6 bases in the middle. CDR3 DNA sequence: TGTGCCAGCAGCTGGCGGGACAATGAGCAGTTCTTC. Protein: CASSWRDNEQFF.